What follows are 29 T cell receptor beta chains derived from one specimen sequenced in a study of early stage breast cancer tumors. Assay: immunoSEQ multiplex PCR; the TCRdb copy retains only in-frame clones and omits some. The sample carries tens of thousands of clones, around 80% recorded once. The source material was blood. All receptors derive from a person aged 35-55 years with breast cancer.

This clone was recorded a few times. The V gene is TRBV5-1, the J gene TRBJ2-7, with 10 bases that match TRBD1. The CDR3 is made up of 13 amino acids. Unmatched junction bases numbered 3, after V lost 4 bases and J lost 5 bases. Germline CDR1 is SGHRS and CDR2 is YFSETQ. DNA for the CDR3: TGCGCCAGCAGCCCGACAGGGGGCGACGAGCAGTACTTC. Its protein is CASSPTGGDEQYF.

The rearrangement joins TRBV30 to TRBJ2-7; 9 positions agree with TRBD1. Germline V gene sequence: CDR1 GTSNPN, CDR2 SVGIG (reference sequence). V shed 2 bases, J shed 10 bases, and the junction held 6 bases outside the gene matches. The CDR3 has 12 amino acids. The CDR3 loop is CAWSSGQGVQYF. The CDR3 DNA is TGTGCCTGGAGTTCGGGACAGGGAGTACAGTACTTC.

The gene calls are TRBV19 and TRBJ2-1; D tentatively fits TRBD1 or TRBD2 (5 bases each). Germline CDR1 reads LNHDA; CDR2 reads SQIVND (reference sequence). The CDR3 extends over 15 amino acids. Deletions cut 6 bases from V and 5 bases from J, with 17 bases between. CDR3 region: CASSFRDGNNNEQFF. The CDR3 DNA reads as TGTGCCAGTAGCTTCCGGGACGGAAATAACAATGAGCAGTTCTTC.

The chain joins TRBV5-1 to TRBJ2-7; 14 positions match TRBD2. The V and J ends lost 4 bases and 11 bases, in that order; junction bases with no gene match: 5. Germline V CDR1 and CDR2: SGHRS, YFSETQ. This CDR3 spans 13 amino acids. CDR3 sequence reads: CASSPGLAGDKYF. The CDR3 DNA reads as TGCGCCAGCAGCCCGGGACTAGCGGGAGACAAGTACTTC.

The chain links TRBV6-1 to TRBJ1-5, with TRBD1 matching 9 bases. The V and J ends lost 4 bases and 0 bases, in that order; junction bases with no gene match: 7. The CDR3 totals 17 residues. CDR1 MNHNS and CDR2 SASEGT come from the germline V gene. DNA of the CDR3: TGTGCCAGCAGTGCGGACAGGGGCGGTTATAGCAATCAGCCCCAGCATTTT. Its protein product is CASSADRGGYSNQPQHF.

The chain combines TRBV5-1 with TRBJ1-2; tentative D call: TRBD1 (6 bases). This CDR3 comprises 13 residues. Trimming removed 3 bases from V and 4 bases from J, with 10 bases in between. CDR1 is SGHRS and CDR2 is YFSETQ in the germline V gene. Here the CDR3 DNA reads TGCGCCAGCAGCTCACAGGGATTCTATGGCTACACCTTC. Protein: CASSSQGFYGYTF.

This chain links TRBV7-9 with TRBJ2-2, with D maybe TRBD2 (6 bases). Germline V gives CDR1 SEHNR, CDR2 FQNEAQ (reference sequence). The CDR3 spans 15 residues. Trimming removed 3 bases from V and 3 bases from J, with 11 bases in between. In nucleotides, the CDR3 is TGTGCCAGCAGCTTGAGGAGGGCTGACACCGGGGAGCTGTTTTTT. The encoded protein is CASSLRRADTGELFF.

V gene TRBV11-3 combines with J gene TRBJ2-7; perhaps TRBD1 as D (6 bases). Per germline, CDR1 SGHNT and CDR2 YENEEA. CDR3 length: 13 amino acids. Trimming removed 1 base at V and 9 bases at J, with 13 bases between. The CDR3 protein is CASSLGGIGGQYF. Here the CDR3 DNA reads TGTGCCAGCAGCTTAGGAGGGATAGGGGGGCAGTACTTC.

This chain joins TRBV6-6 and TRBJ1-5, with D possibly matching TRBD1 (5 bases). The ends were cut back, 5 bases at V and 2 bases at J, with 13 bases in the middle. CDR3 length: 15 residues. Germline V gene lookup returns CDR1 MNHNY and CDR2 SVGAGI (reference sequence). The CDR3 DNA sequence: TGTGCCAGCAGTCCGGACCCGGGGCGCAATCAGCCCCAGCATTTT. It codes for CASSPDPGRNQPQHF.

This chain links TRBV10-2 with TRBJ1-5, with D hard to call. CDR3 length equals 14 residues. The ends were cut back, 2 bases at V and 0 bases at J, with 5 bases in the middle. Per the germline V gene, CDR1 is WSHSY and CDR2 is SAAADI. Written as DNA, the CDR3 is TGCGCCAGCAGTGAGGCAGGTAGCAATCAGCCCCAGCATTTT. Translated: CASSEAGSNQPQHF.

The rearrangement links TRBV5-1 to TRBJ2-7, with TRBD2 matching 14 bases. Germline CDR1 is SGHRS and CDR2 is YFSETQ. J was trimmed by 3 bases and V by 3 bases; bases with no gene match: 14. The CDR3 is 19 amino acids. The CDR3, as DNA: TGCGCCAGCAGCTCCCTGGGAGGGACTAGCGGGAGCGCGGTCTACGAGCAGTACTTC. Protein product: CASSSLGGTSGSAVYEQYF.

V usage is TRBV11-3 and J usage is TRBJ2-1, with 11 positions matching TRBD2. The junction had 8 bases not matched to a gene; V was cut back by 3 bases and J by 4 bases. The CDR3 sequence is 17 residues long. Germline values: CDR1 SGHNT, CDR2 YENEEA. In DNA form, the CDR3 reads TGTGCCAGCAGCTTTTCTATCGGGACTAGCGGTTACAATGAGCAGTTCTTC. This sequence encodes CASSFSIGTSGYNEQFF.

The V gene is TRBV18, the J gene TRBJ2-7; the D is unclear. CDR3 length equals 15 residues. Looked up from germline, CDR1 is KGHSH and CDR2 is LQKENI. V was shortened by 4 bases and J by 5 bases, with 18 bases between the two germline ends. CDR3 in amino acids: CASSLLERPTHEQYF. DNA of the CDR3: TGTGCCAGCTCACTGCTAGAGAGACCGACCCACGAGCAGTACTTC. The full variable domain, its missing parts supplied by reference TRBV18 and TRBJ2-7, is NAGVMQNPRHLVRRRGQEARLRCSPMKGHSHVYWYRQLPEEGLKFMVYLQKENIIDESGMPKERFSAEFPKEGPSILRIQQVVRGDSAAYFCASSLLERPTHEQYFGPGTRLTVT.

The chain couples TRBV18 to TRBJ2-2; TRBD1 matches 9 bases. The CDR3 spans 15 residues. The V gene end was trimmed by 4 bases and the J gene end by 5 bases; junction bases not matched to a gene: 5. Per the germline V gene, CDR1 is KGHSH and CDR2 is LQKENI. In nucleotides, the CDR3 is TGTGCCAGCTCACTACAGGGGGCCGGGACCGGGGAGCTGTTTTTT. Translating gives CASSLQGAGTGELFF.

This clone was counted only a few times. J is TRBJ1-2 and V is TRBV19; TRBD1 agrees at 9 bases. Per germline, CDR1 LNHDA and CDR2 SQIVND (reference sequence). The CDR3 runs 15 residues. The V segment lost 3 bases and the J segment 8 bases; nucleotides outside the gene matches: 10. The CDR3 spells CASSIWGQGNDGYTF. The CDR3 region has the DNA TGTGCCAGTAGTATTTGGGGACAGGGAAACGACGGCTACACCTTC.

This sequence joins TRBV30 and TRBJ1-5; D might be TRBD1 (5 bases). CDR3 length equals 14 residues. Germline V gene data show CDR1 as GTSNPN and CDR2 as SVGIG (reference sequence). Trimming removed 0 bases from V and 5 bases from J, with 11 bases in between. The CDR3 bases are TGTGCCTGGAGTGTACTAGGGACCGATCAGCCCCAGCATTTT. Its protein is CAWSVLGTDQPQHF. The complete variable domain, with remaining parts taken from reference TRBV30 and TRBJ1-5, reads SQTIHQWPATLVQPVGSPLSLECTVEGTSNPNLYWYRQAAGRGLQLLFYSVGIGQISSEVPQNLSASRPQDRQFILSSKKLLLSDSGFYLCAWSVLGTDQPQHFGDGTRLSIL.

The chain recombines TRBV28 with TRBJ2-7; D possibly corresponds to TRBD1 (8 bases). Germline V gene data show CDR1 as MDHEN and CDR2 as SYDVKM. The V gene lost 6 bases and the J gene lost 2 bases, with 20 bases spanning the gap. The CDR3 is 16 residues long. The CDR3 nucleotides read TGTGCCAGCAGCCCATGGGGGGGACAGGATCCCTACGAGCAGTACTTC. Its protein is CASSPWGGQDPYEQYF.

This clone has a single count. The V call is TRBV5-1, the J call TRBJ2-1, with D maybe TRBD1 (6 bases). The CDR3 is 16 amino acids. The V end lost 2 bases, the J end lost 9 bases, and 21 bases lay between the germline ends. The germline gives CDR1 SGHRS, CDR2 YFSETQ. The CDR3 here is CASSLWTGTSAGEQFF. The CDR3 bases are TGCGCCAGCAGCTTATGGACCGGGACATCCGCCGGTGAGCAGTTCTTC.

This clone has only one observation. The gene calls are TRBV12-5 and TRBJ2-3; no clear D. The CDR3 is 12 residues long. V was shortened by 3 bases and J by 2 bases, with 3 bases between the two germline ends. CDR1 LGHNT and CDR2 FRNRAP come from the germline V gene. The chain's CDR3 is CASGLDTDTQYF. CDR3 coding DNA: TGTGCTAGTGGTTTAGACACAGATACGCAGTATTTT.

The V gene is TRBV6-1, the J gene TRBJ2-1, with D perhaps being TRBD1 or TRBD2 (6 bases each). Germline assignment: CDR1 MNHNS and CDR2 SASEGT. Trimming cost V 0 bases and J 0 bases, with 12 bases left between them. There are 17 residues in the CDR3. For the CDR3, the DNA is TGTGCCAGCAGTGAAGCCGGGGGCGGAAGCTCCTACAATGAGCAGTTCTTC. Translated: CASSEAGGGSSYNEQFF.

CDR3 loop: CASSPLLRRGRFSETQYF. CDR3 coding DNA: TGTGCCAGCTCACCCCTATTACGTCGGGGGAGGTTTTCAGAGACCCAGTACTTC. J is TRBJ2-5 and V is TRBV18; a weak D match, TRBD2 (6 bases). Trimming removed 3 bases from V and 4 bases from J, with 24 bases in between. This CDR3 contains 18 residues. Germline loops: CDR1 KGHSH, CDR2 LQKENI. Together with reference TRBV18 and TRBJ2-5, the CDR3 gives the full variable domain: NAGVMQNPRHLVRRRGQEARLRCSPMKGHSHVYWYRQLPEEGLKFMVYLQKENIIDESGMPKERFSAEFPKEGPSILRIQQVVRGDSAAYFCASSPLLRRGRFSETQYFGPGTRLLVL.

The chain joins TRBV19 to TRBJ2-1; tentative D call: TRBD2 (5 bases). In germline, CDR1 is LNHDA, CDR2 SQIVND (reference sequence). V gave up 3 bases and J gave up 9 bases, with 24 bases separating them. The CDR3 runs 17 residues. The CDR3 sequence is CASSIRVGLGGVSEQFF. For the CDR3, the DNA is TGTGCCAGTAGTATTCGCGTCGGGCTAGGAGGTGTGAGTGAGCAGTTCTTC.

This rearrangement joins TRBV2 to TRBJ2-3; D remains unclear. Germline V gene sequence: CDR1 SNHLY, CDR2 FYNNEI. V was cut by 3 bases and J by 2 bases, with 12 bases left in between. The length of the CDR3 is 15 residues. This chain's CDR3 is CASSELRPNTDTQYF. CDR3 bases: TGTGCCAGCAGTGAGTTGCGGCCGAACACAGATACGCAGTATTTT.

The chain combines TRBV21-1 with TRBJ1-5. TRBV21-1 is noted as a pseudogene. This CDR3 has 16 residues. The CDR3 bases are TGTGCCCAGGAGGAATTAGATCCGGGTAGCAATCAGCCCCAGCATTTT. Amino acid sequence: CAQEELDPGSNQPQHF.

This chain connects TRBV18 to TRBJ2-7, with TRBD2 matching over 8 bases. V lost 3 bases, J lost 5 bases, and 9 bases stayed unmatched. This CDR3 has 15 residues. Germline values: CDR1 KGHSH, CDR2 LQKENI. The CDR3 bases are TGTGCCAGCTCACCCGGGAGCGGGAGAGTGAACGAGCAGTACTTC. As protein: CASSPGSGRVNEQYF.

This chain uses TRBV30 with TRBJ2-6; D unclear. The V gene lost 5 bases and the J gene lost 0 bases, with 5 bases spanning the gap. Germline CDR1 reads GTSNPN; CDR2 reads SVGIG (reference sequence). This CDR3 region has 13 residues. The CDR3 is CAWGFSGANVLTF. DNA for the CDR3: TGTGCCTGGGGATTCTCTGGGGCCAACGTCCTGACTTTC.

The J gene is TRBJ2-7, the V gene TRBV7-8; D perhaps matches TRBD2 (5 bases). The germline V gene has CDR1 SGHVS and CDR2 FQNEAQ. CDR3 length: 15 amino acids. V was clipped by 6 bases and J by 0 bases, with 15 bases between them. CDR3 sequence (DNA): TGTGCCAGCAGAGTAGACGCGGGTGCCTCCTACGAGCAGTACTTC. Protein: CASRVDAGASYEQYF.

The rearrangement uses TRBV6-1 and TRBJ2-5; D gene ambiguous. The CDR3 loop spans 13 amino acids. From germline, CDR1 is MNHNS and CDR2 SASEGT. Trimming removed 2 bases from V and 5 bases from J, with 9 bases in between. DNA of the CDR3: TGTGCCAGCAGTGAATCCCGAGTTGAGACCCAGTACTTC. Translation gives CASSESRVETQYF.

J is TRBJ1-5 and V is TRBV6-1, with D perhaps TRBD1 (6 bases). CDR1 and CDR2 from the germline V gene are MNHNS and SASEGT. The CDR3 is 15 amino acids. Trimming shortened V by 6 bases and J by 2 bases, and 14 bases separated the two germline ends. CDR3 in DNA: TGTGCCAGCAGCGGAGGAGGGGGAGGCAATCAGCCCCAGCATTTT. Translated: CASSGGGGGNQPQHF.